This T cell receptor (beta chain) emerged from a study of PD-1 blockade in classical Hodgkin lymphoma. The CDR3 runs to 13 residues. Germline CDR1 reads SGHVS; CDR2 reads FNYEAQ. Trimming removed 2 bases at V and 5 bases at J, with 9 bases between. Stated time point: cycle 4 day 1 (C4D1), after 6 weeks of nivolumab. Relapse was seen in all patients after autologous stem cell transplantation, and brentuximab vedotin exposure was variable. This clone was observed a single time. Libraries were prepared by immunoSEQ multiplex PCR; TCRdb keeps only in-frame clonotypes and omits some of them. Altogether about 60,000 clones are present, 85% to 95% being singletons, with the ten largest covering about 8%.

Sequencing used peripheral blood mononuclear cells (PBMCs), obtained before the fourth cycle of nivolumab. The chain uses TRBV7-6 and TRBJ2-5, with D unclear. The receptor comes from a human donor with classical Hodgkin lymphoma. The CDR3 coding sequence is TGTGCCAGCAGCTTATTGCCTTATGAGACCCAGTACTTC. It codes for CASSLLPYETQYF.